The 22 T cell receptor beta chains listed next were all sequenced from one sample in a study of blood T cells in healthy people across ages. Through a sample-barcoded 5' primer and a J-beta primer mix, a second PCR was run for 7 to 11 cycles. One entry per CDR3 protein, called by TCRdb with MiXCR from the 5' RACE reads. The table includes some 1.1 million distinct CDR3 sequences, 30% to 40% detected once. Material for sequencing was blood. All receptors come from a man between 18 and 29 years old in good health.

V is TRBV12-3 or TRBV12-4 and J is TRBJ2-7, with D uncertain. The V and J ends lost 6 bases and 7 bases respectively, with 22 bases between them. The CDR3 loop spans 15 amino acids. CDR3 in DNA: TGTGCCAGCAGCTCCCAATCCCCTATCCTTGGGGAGCAGTACTTC. It is translated as CASSSQSPILGEQYF.

The chain recombines TRBV9 with TRBJ2-7, with TRBD2 matching over 9 bases. The CDR3 is 14 residues long. Trimming at V came to 5 bases and at J to 7 bases, leaving 10 bases not matched to a gene. Germline CDR1 SGDLS, CDR2 YYNGEE. CDR3 DNA: TGTGCCAGCAGAGCCGGGACTAGCCTCGATGAGCAGTACTTC. Amino acid sequence: CASRAGTSLDEQYF.

The CDR3 loop reads CASMGEYQPQHF. The CDR3 DNA reads TGTGCCAGCATGGGGGAGTATCAGCCCCAGCATTTT. V usage is TRBV2 and J usage is TRBJ1-5; possibly TRBD1 for D (5 bases). CDR3 length equals 12 residues. V lost 7 bases, J lost 5 bases, and 9 bases lay in between. Germline lookup yields CDR1 SNHLY and CDR2 FYNNEI.

This clonotype was found many times. The V gene is TRBV6-6, the J gene TRBJ1-2; 9 bases line up with TRBD1. Germline V gene lookup returns CDR1 MNHNY and CDR2 SVGAGI (reference sequence). The CDR3 length is 14 residues. After removal of 2 bases from V and 6 bases from J, the junction contained 4 bases not matched to a gene. The CDR3 spells CASSYEGQGHGYTF. CDR3 bases: TGTGCCAGCAGTTACGAGGGACAGGGACATGGCTACACCTTC.

The V gene is TRBV29-1, the J gene TRBJ2-2; 7 bases match TRBD1. V shed 4 bases, J shed 10 bases, and the junction held 12 bases outside the gene matches. The germline CDR1 and CDR2 sequences are SQVTM and ANQGSEA. This CDR3 is built from 14 residues. This CDR3 is CSVGITGDGEELFF. CDR3 nucleotide sequence: TGCAGCGTTGGGATCACAGGGGACGGGGAGGAGCTGTTTTTT.

The chain recombines TRBV13 with TRBJ1-6; no clear D gene. The CDR3 is 16 amino acids. V lost 1 base, J lost 0 bases, and 7 bases lay in between. CDR1 and CDR2 from the germline V gene are PRHDT and FYEKMQ (reference sequence). CDR3 bases: TGTGCCAGCAGCTTAGTGTCGAGCTCCTATAATTCACCCCTCCACTTT. It is translated as CASSLVSSSYNSPLHF.

The rearrangement uses TRBV6-2 or TRBV6-3 and TRBJ1-2; the D is unclear. CDR1 is MNHEY, CDR2 SVGEGT, per germline. The length of the CDR3 is 14 residues. Trimming pared 5 bases from V and 1 base from J, leaving 11 bases between. The CDR3 nucleotides read TGTGCCAGCAGTCGTTCCCGAATTAACTATGGCTACACCTTC. This translates into CASSRSRINYGYTF.

This clonotype was detected ten times or more. This rearrangement joins TRBV12-3 or TRBV12-4 to TRBJ2-3; D is ambiguous. V was pared by 2 bases and J by 7 bases, with 7 bases between. CDR3 length: 12 residues. Here the CDR3 reads CASSLPVNTQYF. In DNA, the CDR3 is TGTGCCAGCAGTTTACCCGTAAATACGCAGTATTTT.

V is TRBV7-8 and J is TRBJ1-1; 7 bases align to TRBD1. CDR1 and CDR2 (germline): SGHVS, FQNEAQ. The junction had 9 bases not matched to a gene; V was cut back by 5 bases and J by 3 bases. This CDR3 has 15 residues. For the CDR3, the DNA is TGTGCCAGCAGCCGAACGGGACAGCTCGACACTGAAGCTTTCTTT. This sequence encodes CASSRTGQLDTEAFF.

This rearrangement joins TRBV6-2 or TRBV6-3 to TRBJ1-1; D is unclear. The V end lost 5 bases, the J end lost 0 bases, and 10 bases lay between the germline ends. Germline CDR1 MNHEY, CDR2 SVGEGT. The CDR3 covers 14 residues. This CDR3 reads CASSDLEVNTEAFF. Here the CDR3 DNA reads TGTGCCAGCAGTGACCTGGAGGTGAACACTGAAGCTTTCTTT.

The CDR3 bases are TGTGCCAGCAGACTCTACTTGGCTAGGGATTCCTACAATGAGCAGTACTTC. Its translation: CASRLYLARDSYNEQYF. The chain is built from TRBV6-6 and TRBJ2-7, with no clear D. Germline loops: CDR1 MNHNY, CDR2 SVGAGI (reference sequence). The CDR3 covers 17 residues. V was trimmed by 6 bases and J by 7 bases, leaving 28 bases between them.

The chain has TRBV12-3 or TRBV12-4 and TRBJ2-5; D tentatively fits TRBD1 or TRBD2 (6 bases each). V lost 7 bases and J 13 bases, leaving 19 bases between the germline ends. This CDR3 comprises 12 residues. The CDR3 DNA reads TGTGCCAGCACCATAGGGGGGCAGGGATTGTACTTC. Its protein product is CASTIGGQGLYF.

The rearrangement uses TRBV6-2 or TRBV6-3 and TRBJ2-5, with D possibly matching TRBD1 (6 bases). CDR1 and CDR2 (germline): MNHEY, SVGEGT. The CDR3 contains 16 residues. Trimming removed 7 bases at V and 1 base at J, with 19 bases between. Here the CDR3 DNA reads TGTGCCAGCATTTCGCGTCCGGGACACCTCCAAGAGACCCAGTACTTC. Translated, it gives CASISRPGHLQETQYF.

This clonotype was observed at least ten times. This chain connects TRBV12-3 or TRBV12-4 to TRBJ2-3, with a possible D match to TRBD2 (6 bases). The CDR3 extends over 15 amino acids. Trimming removed 2 bases at V and 2 bases at J, with 11 bases between. The CDR3 here is CASSLSSEATDTQYF. As DNA, the CDR3 is TGTGCCAGCAGTTTATCTAGCGAGGCCACAGATACGCAGTATTTT.

CDR3 loop: CASSQDRGTGGSPLHF. CDR3 bases: TGCGCCAGCAGCCAAGATCGCGGGACAGGGGGTTCACCCCTCCACTTT. The V gene is TRBV4-1, the J gene TRBJ1-6; TRBD1 matches at 11 bases. CDR1 and CDR2 from the germline V gene are MGHRA and YSYEKL. The CDR3 has 16 residues. The ends lost 0 bases at V and 9 bases at J; junction bases unmatched: 4.

There are a few counts of this clonotype. The CDR3 is CASSLVTALSYEQYF. Written as DNA, the CDR3 is TGCGCCAGCAGCTTAGTGACAGCTCTCTCCTACGAGCAGTACTTC. This sequence joins TRBV5-1 and TRBJ2-7, with D perhaps matching TRBD1 (5 bases). V shed 2 bases and J shed 0 bases, with 12 bases lying between them. The V gene's germline CDR1 is SGHRS and CDR2 YFSETQ. The CDR3 length is 15 residues.

The rearrangement joins TRBV7-9 to TRBJ2-1, with D perhaps TRBD1 (5 bases). With the DNA end fitting TRBJ2-7 better, the J assignment may be wrong. This CDR3 region has 16 residues. The germline gives CDR1 SEHNR, CDR2 FQNEAQ (reference sequence). CDR3 sequence (DNA): TGTGCCAGCAGCTCCCCGTGGAGTTGGGGCTACAATGAGCAGTACTTC. Translated, it gives CASSSPWSWGYNEQYF.

This clonotype occurred a few times. The CDR3 region is CASSPKAGEYEQYF. The CDR3 nucleotides are TGCGCCAGCAGCCCAAAAGCGGGAGAGTACGAGCAGTACTTC. This chain joins TRBV4-1 and TRBJ2-4; 8 bases are shared with TRBD2. The end of the DNA is better explained by TRBJ2-7, so the J call may be wrong. CDR1 and CDR2 (germline): MGHRA, YSYEKL. The CDR3 extends over 14 amino acids.

Comment on this clonotype: It may be a read error: a sequence one base away is much more abundant. The V gene is TRBV14, the J gene TRBJ2-4; 12 bases are a match to TRBD2. The CDR3 has 15 residues. From germline, CDR1 is SGHDN and CDR2 FVKESK. The CDR3 nucleotides read TGTGCCAGCAGCCTCCAGACTAGCGGGGGAAACATTCAGTGCTTC. Residues: CASSLQTSGGNIQCF.

This clonotype came up a few times. The rearrangement joins TRBV12-3 or TRBV12-4 to TRBJ1-2; D uncertain. The length of the CDR3 is 17 residues. Trimming left V 6 bases short and J 0 bases short, with 20 bases between. Written as DNA, the CDR3 is TGTGCCAGCAGACCCCGGGAGAGCCCTGGAGCTAACTATGGCTACACCTTC. It is translated as CASRPRESPGANYGYTF.

The CDR3 region is CASRRAWGYTF. In nucleotides, the CDR3 is TGTGCCAGCAGGAGGGCTTGGGGCTACACCTTC. The rearrangement links TRBV9 to TRBJ1-2; D remains unclear. CDR3 length: 11 residues. Per the germline V gene, CDR1 is SGDLS and CDR2 is YYNGEE. V was clipped by 5 bases and J by 8 bases, with 10 bases between them.

This clonotype turned up a few times. Compared with germline, one end of the junction differs, possibly owing to a read error. This chain joins TRBV2 and TRBJ2-4; the match to TRBD2 covers 11 bases. CDR1 SNHLY and CDR2 FYNNEI come from the germline V gene. The CDR3 extends over 19 amino acids. CDR3 DNA: TGTGCTAGCAGGGGTCTAGGGACTAGCGGCACCCTAGCCAAAAACATTCAGTACTTC. It is translated as CASRGLGTSGTLAKNIQYF.